A single sample is the source of the 4 T cell receptor beta chains below, sequenced in a study of T cell repertoires in cytomegalovirus infection (dated by TCRdb to between 2018 and 2021). These receptors have no identified antigens. The treatment or condition label, read with the paper, signifies: in vitro stimulation with specific CMV peptide epitopes to enrich CMV-specific T cells. TCRdb names Illumina HiSeq 1500 as the instrument used. The public reads were quality trimmed at Q25 with fastp and then assembled into clones with MiXCR by TCRdb, keeping productive beta chains. Each CDR3 protein appears once, grouped with its most common genes and DNA. The sample table shows some 800,000 distinct CDR3 sequences, and approximately 32% are seen once. 9.5% to 15% of the sample goes to the ten largest clones. The sequencing used cultured CD8+ T cells from PBMCs, collected from culture after CMV antigen stimulation. These receptors were obtained from a human donor in good health (CMV status not recorded). Some clones in this sample may be carry-over from other donors' samples.

The rearrangement links TRBV15 to TRBJ1-5; D uncertain. Trimming cost V 0 bases and J 0 bases, with 3 bases left between them. The CDR3 length is 14 residues. CDR1 is LNHNV, CDR2 YYDKDF, per germline (reference sequence). CDR3 in DNA: TGTGCCACCAGCAGAGATGCTAGCAATCAGCCCCAGCATTTT. Encoded protein: CATSRDASNQPQHF.

The sample holds many counts of this clonotype. The rearrangement uses TRBV7-2 and TRBJ2-1; weak D call: TRBD1 (6 bases). CDR1 is SGHTA and CDR2 is FQGNSA in the germline V gene. The CDR3 consists of 16 residues. V was pared by 7 bases and J by 2 bases, with 18 bases between. The CDR3 bases are TGTGCCAGCACCAAAGGGGCAGGGGCCGCCTACAATGAGCAGTTCTTC. Translated, it gives CASTKGAGAAYNEQFF.

The chain combines TRBV7-6 with TRBJ1-2; unclear D gene. The CDR3 covers 12 residues. Germline V lookup: CDR1 SGHVS, CDR2 FNYEAQ. The germline V and J ends were trimmed by 4 bases and 4 bases, with 7 bases remaining between them. The CDR3 coding sequence is TGTGCCAGCAGCTCCGGGTTCTATGGCTACACCTTC. Protein product: CASSSGFYGYTF.

This clonotype was picked up a small number of times. The chain combines TRBV7-8 with TRBJ2-5; either TRBD1 or TRBD2 may supply D (6 bases each). The V gene's germline CDR1 is SGHVS and CDR2 FQNEAQ. The CDR3 runs 17 residues. The V end was cut by 1 base, the J end by 3 bases, with 18 bases between. CDR3 bases: TGTGCCAGCAGCTTAGAATTGACGACGGGGGCAAAAGAGACCCAGTACTTC. As protein: CASSLELTTGAKETQYF.